This TCR beta chain was found in a study of T cell repertoires in cytomegalovirus infection. The overall study: It was the public TCR beta signatures that indicated both CMV infection and matching HLA type. Regarding the study as a whole: The ex vivo response was dominated by HLA-C-restricted CMV-specific TCR beta clonotypes.

Each CDR3 protein gets one entry after TCRdb re-called the reads with MiXCR. The sample yields around 540,000 distinct CDR3 sequences, 30% to 35% seen once. The table lists this clonotype with a few counts. Its antigen is currently unknown. The input for sequencing was cultured PBMCs, taken from culture after CMV antigen stimulation. This receptor was obtained from a human donor in good health (CMV status not recorded). Some clones in this sample may be carry-over from other donors' samples.

The CDR3: CASSVNPALSGTVYYEQFF. CDR3 sequence (DNA): TGTGCCAGCAGCGTAAACCCAGCCCTTAGCGGGACGGTGTATTATGAGCAGTTCTTC. J is TRBJ2-1 and V is TRBV7-6, with TRBD2 identical over 8 bases. V was pared by 5 bases and J by 8 bases, with 23 bases of the junction left unmatched. Germline CDR1 reads SGHVS; CDR2 reads FNYEAQ. This CDR3 contains 19 residues.